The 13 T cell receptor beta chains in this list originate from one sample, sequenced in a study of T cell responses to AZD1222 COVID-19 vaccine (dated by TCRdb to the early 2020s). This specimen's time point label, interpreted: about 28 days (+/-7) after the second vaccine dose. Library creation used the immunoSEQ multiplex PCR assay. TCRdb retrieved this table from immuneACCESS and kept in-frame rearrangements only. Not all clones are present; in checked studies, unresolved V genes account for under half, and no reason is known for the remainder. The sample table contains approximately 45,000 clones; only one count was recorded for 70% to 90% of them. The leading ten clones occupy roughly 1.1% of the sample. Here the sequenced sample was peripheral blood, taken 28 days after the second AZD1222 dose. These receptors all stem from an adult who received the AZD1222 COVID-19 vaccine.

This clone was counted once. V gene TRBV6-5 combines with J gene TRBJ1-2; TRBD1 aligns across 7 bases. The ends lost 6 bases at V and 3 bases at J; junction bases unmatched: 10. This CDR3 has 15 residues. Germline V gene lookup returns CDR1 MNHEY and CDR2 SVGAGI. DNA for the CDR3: TGTGCCAGCAGGTTCACAGGGGAACAGGACTATGGCTACACCTTC. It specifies CASRFTGEQDYGYTF.

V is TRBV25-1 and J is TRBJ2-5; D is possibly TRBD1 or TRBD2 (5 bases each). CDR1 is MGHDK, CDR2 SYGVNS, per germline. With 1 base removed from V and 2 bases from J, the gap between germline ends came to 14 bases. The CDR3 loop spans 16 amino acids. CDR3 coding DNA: TGTGCCAGCAGTGAATGGGGACGGCCCCTGCAAGAGACCCAGTACTTC. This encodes CASSEWGRPLQETQYF.

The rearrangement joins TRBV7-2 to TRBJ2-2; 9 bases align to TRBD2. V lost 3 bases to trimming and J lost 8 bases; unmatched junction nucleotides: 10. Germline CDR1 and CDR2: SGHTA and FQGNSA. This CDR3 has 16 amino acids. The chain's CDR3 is CASSFTPAGGAGELFF. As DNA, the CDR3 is TGTGCCAGCAGCTTCACGCCGGCGGGAGGGGCGGGGGAGCTGTTTTTT.

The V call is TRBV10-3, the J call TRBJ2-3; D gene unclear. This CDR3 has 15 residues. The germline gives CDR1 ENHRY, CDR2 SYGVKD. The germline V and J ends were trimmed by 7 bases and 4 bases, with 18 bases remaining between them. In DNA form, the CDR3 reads TGTGCCATCAAAGAAGAGGAAATTCTCCCAGATACGCAGTATTTT. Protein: CAIKEEEILPDTQYF.

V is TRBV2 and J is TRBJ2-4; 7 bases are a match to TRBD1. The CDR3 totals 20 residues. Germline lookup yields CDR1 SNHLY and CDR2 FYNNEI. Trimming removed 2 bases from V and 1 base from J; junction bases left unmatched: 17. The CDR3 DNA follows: TGTGCCAGCAGTGAATACCCCCAGGGGGAGTATCTTAACGCCAAAAACATTCAGTACTTC. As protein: CASSEYPQGEYLNAKNIQYF.

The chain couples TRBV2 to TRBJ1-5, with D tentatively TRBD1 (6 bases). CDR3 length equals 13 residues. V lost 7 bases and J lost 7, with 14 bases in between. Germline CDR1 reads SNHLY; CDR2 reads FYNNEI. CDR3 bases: TGTGCCAGCACAGGGGAAGCGGGACAGCCCCAGCATTTT. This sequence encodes CASTGEAGQPQHF. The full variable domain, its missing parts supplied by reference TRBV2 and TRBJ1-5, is EPEVTQTPSHQVTQMGQEVILRCVPISNHLYFYWYRQILGQKVEFLVSFYNNEISEKSEIFDDQFSVERPDGSNFTLKIRSTKLEDSAMYFCASTGEAGQPQHFGDGTRLSIL.

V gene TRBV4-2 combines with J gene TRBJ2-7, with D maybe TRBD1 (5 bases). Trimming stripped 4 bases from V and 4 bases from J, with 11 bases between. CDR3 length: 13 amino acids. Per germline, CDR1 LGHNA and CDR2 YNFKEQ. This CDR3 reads CASSLQGSYEQYF. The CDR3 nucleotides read TGTGCCAGCAGCCTCCAGGGTTCTTACGAGCAGTACTTC.

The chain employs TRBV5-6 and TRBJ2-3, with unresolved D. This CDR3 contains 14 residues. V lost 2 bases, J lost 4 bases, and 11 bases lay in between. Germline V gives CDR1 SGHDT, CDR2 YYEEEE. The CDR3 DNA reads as TGTGCCAGCAGCTTCCCCGGCGGTGCAGATACGCAGTATTTT. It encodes CASSFPGGADTQYF.

CDR3 region: CASSLTGPPYEQYF. CDR3 in DNA: TGTGCCAGCAGCTTAACGGGACCTCCCTACGAGCAGTACTTC. This rearrangement joins TRBV7-9 to TRBJ2-7; D may be TRBD1 or TRBD2 (5 bases each). Trimming shortened V by 2 bases and J by 2 bases, and 10 bases separated the two germline ends. Per the germline V gene, CDR1 is SEHNR and CDR2 is FQNEAQ (reference sequence). The CDR3 spans 14 residues.

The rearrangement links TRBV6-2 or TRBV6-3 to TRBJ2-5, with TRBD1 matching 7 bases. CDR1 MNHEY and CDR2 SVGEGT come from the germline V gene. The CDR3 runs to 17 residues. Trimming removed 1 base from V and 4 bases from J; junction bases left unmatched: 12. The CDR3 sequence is CASSYLTMTGMGETQYF. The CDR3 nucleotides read TGTGCCAGCAGTTACTTAACAATGACAGGGATGGGAGAGACCCAGTACTTC.

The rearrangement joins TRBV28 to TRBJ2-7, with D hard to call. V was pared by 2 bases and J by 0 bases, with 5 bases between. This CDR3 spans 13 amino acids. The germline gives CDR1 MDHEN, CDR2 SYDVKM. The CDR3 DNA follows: TGTGCCAGCAGTTTAAGGCCCTCCTACGAGCAGTACTTC. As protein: CASSLRPSYEQYF.

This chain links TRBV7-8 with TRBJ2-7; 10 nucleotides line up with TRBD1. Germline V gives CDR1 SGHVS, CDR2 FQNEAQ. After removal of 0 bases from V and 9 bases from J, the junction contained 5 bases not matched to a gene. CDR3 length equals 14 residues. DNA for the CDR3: TGTGCCAGCAGCTTAGCCAGACAGGGGGCGGTGCAGTACTTC. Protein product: CASSLARQGAVQYF.

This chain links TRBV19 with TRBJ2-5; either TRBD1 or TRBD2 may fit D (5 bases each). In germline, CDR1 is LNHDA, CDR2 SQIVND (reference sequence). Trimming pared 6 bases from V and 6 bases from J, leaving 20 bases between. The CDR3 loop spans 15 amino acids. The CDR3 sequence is CASSPGTYEWQTQYF. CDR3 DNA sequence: TGTGCCAGTAGCCCCGGGACCTACGAGTGGCAGACCCAGTACTTC.